In this sample, the clone carrying this T cell receptor (beta chain) turned up a few times. These data originate in a study of spatial heterogeneity in lung cancer. Regarding time point: sample taken at primary tumor resection. The donor population consisted of more than 55 patients with untreated, early-stage non-small cell lung cancer. From the 5' RACE reads, TCRdb called clonotypes with MiXCR, one entry per CDR3 protein. Here the sample spans roughly 79,000 distinct CDR3 sequences, 7.5% to 9.5% being singletons. This specimen was PBMCs, taken at surgery. The sequence was collected from a male donor with early-stage non-small cell lung cancer.

CDR3 coding DNA: TGTGCCAGCAGCTCCGCAGGACTAGCGGAAGAGACCCAGTACTTC. Translated: CASSSAGLAEETQYF. This chain uses TRBV7-9 with TRBJ2-5; 10 bases align to TRBD2. CDR1 is SEHNR and CDR2 is FQNEAQ in the germline V gene (reference sequence). The V gene end was trimmed by 4 bases and the J gene end by 3 bases; junction bases not matched to a gene: 5. The CDR3 contains 15 residues.